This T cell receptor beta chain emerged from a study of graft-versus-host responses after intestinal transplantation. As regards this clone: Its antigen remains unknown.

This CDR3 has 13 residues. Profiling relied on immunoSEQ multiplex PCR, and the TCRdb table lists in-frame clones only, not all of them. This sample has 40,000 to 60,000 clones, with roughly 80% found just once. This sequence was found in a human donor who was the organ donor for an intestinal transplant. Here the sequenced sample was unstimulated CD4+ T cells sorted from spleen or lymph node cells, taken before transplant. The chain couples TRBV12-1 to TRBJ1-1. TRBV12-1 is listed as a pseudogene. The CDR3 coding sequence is TGTGCCAGCAGCTTTGGAGGACGGCCTGAAGCTTTCTTT. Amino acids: CASSFGGRPEAFF.